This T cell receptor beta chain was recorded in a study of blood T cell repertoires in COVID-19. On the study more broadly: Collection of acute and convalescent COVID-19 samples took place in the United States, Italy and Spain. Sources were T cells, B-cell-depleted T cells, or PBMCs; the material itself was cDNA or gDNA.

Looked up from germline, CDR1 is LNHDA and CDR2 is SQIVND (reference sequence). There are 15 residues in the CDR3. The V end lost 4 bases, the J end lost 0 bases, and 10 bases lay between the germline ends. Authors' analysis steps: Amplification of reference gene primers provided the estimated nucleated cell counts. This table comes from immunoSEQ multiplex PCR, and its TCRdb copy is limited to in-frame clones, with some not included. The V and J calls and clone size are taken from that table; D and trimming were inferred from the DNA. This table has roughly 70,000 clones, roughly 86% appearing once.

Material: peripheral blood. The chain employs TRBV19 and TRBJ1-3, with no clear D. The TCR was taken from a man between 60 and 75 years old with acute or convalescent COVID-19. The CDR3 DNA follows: TGTGCCAGTAGTAAGCTTGACACCTCTGGAAACACCATATATTTT. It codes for CASSKLDTSGNTIYF.